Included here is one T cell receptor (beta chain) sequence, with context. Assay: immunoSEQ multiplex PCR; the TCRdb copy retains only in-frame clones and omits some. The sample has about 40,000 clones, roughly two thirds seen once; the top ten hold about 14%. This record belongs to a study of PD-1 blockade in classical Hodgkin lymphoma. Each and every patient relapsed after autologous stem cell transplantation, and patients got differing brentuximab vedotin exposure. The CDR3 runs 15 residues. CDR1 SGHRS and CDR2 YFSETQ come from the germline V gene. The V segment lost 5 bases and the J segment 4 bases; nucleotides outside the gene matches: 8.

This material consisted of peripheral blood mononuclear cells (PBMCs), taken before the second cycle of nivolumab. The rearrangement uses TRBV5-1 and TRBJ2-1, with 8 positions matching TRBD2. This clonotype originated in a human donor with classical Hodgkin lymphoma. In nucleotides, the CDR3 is TGCGCCAGCAGTTTAAGCGGGGGACGGTACAATGAGCAGTTCTTC. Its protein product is CASSLSGGRYNEQFF.